This T cell receptor (beta chain) was sequenced in a study of T cells in Graves' hyperthyroidism and ophthalmopathy. Study in general: The authors collected peripheral blood at initial diagnosis, before any treatment.

Study-level findings and limits: The model anticipated ophthalmopathy a median about 7.1 months pre-onset. Blood held most thyroid clonotypes expanded above 0.001 frequency.

This clonotype was counted only a few times. Its antigen remains unknown. There are 18 residues in the CDR3. Trimming at V came to 5 bases and at J to 2 bases, leaving 11 bases not matched to a gene. Per germline, CDR1 SEHNR and CDR2 FQNEAQ (reference sequence). From RNA transcripts, TCR beta CDR3 regions were amplified. The HTBI primer set drove a first-round RT-PCR of the TCR CDR3. One entry per CDR3 protein, called by TCRdb with MiXCR from the multiplex PCR reads. The sample records around 370,000 distinct CDR3 sequences, about 18% being singletons. Clinical symptoms, serum thyroxine and TRAb, thyroid ultrasound and orbital computed tomography were used for the diagnoses.

The sample was blood. The gene calls are TRBV7-9 and TRBJ2-7; TRBD2 aligns across 14 bases. The source of this sequence is a young man with Graves' ophthalmopathy. This CDR3 is CASSDTQTSGGGTYEQYF. The DNA of the CDR3 is TGTGCCAGCAGCGACACCCAGACTAGCGGGGGGGGAACCTACGAGCAGTACTTC. The entire variable domain, with the rest obtained from reference TRBV7-9 and TRBJ2-7, is as follows: DTGVSQNPRHKITKRGQNVTFRCDPISEHNRLYWYRQTLGQGPEFLTYFQNEAQLEKSRLLSDRFSAERPKGSFSTLEIQRTEQGDSAMYLCASSDTQTSGGGTYEQYFGPGTRLTVT.